This T cell receptor beta chain was obtained from a study of blood T cell repertoires in COVID-19. For the study at large: Sources were T cells, B-cell-depleted T cells, or PBMCs; the material itself was cDNA or gDNA.

The CDR3 is made up of 14 amino acids. Germline CDR1 and CDR2: SGHDN and FVKESK. Trimming pared 1 base from V and 8 bases from J, leaving 14 bases between. Participants were placed into cohorts based on the clinical history they reported. For recovered donors of Cohort 3, there were two negative PCRs, clearance, or symptom resolution. Under the authors' procedure: By means of reference gene primer amplification, nucleated cell counts were estimated. Sequencing was performed with immunoSEQ multiplex PCR; in TCRdb, only in-frame clones are kept and a portion is missing. V and J calls and clone size are copied from that table; D and trimming were computed from the DNA. This repertoire shows hundreds of thousands of clones, 86% found once; its top ten account for 2% to 2.5%.

Sequenced: PBMCs or T cells enriched from blood (not recorded which). V is TRBV14 and J is TRBJ1-2; tentatively, D is TRBD1 (6 bases). This TCR derives from a woman aged 50 to 60 who had recovered from COVID-19. CDR3 in DNA: TGTGCCAGCAGCCAAGGATACAGGGTGTACGGCTACACCTTC. Translated, it gives CASSQGYRVYGYTF.